The following is a T cell receptor beta chain sequence with its context. Using immunoSEQ multiplex PCR, the repertoire was profiled, and TCRdb retains in-frame clones only, with some absent. The table has approximately 400,000 clones, approximately 85% seen once; the top ten hold 2.5% to 3.5%. There are 14 residues in the CDR3. With 0 bases removed from V and 6 bases from J, the gap between germline ends came to 11 bases. Germline V gene lookup returns CDR1 ENHRY and CDR2 SYGVKD. The sample is drawn from a study of Ad26.COV2.S vaccination and SARS-CoV-2 variants. Study information: Among those in the COV1001 Ad26.COV2.S trial arm was the donor. In the study, Ad26.COV2.S was injected intramuscularly once, or twice 56 days apart.

Treatment of the sample: some 20 received Ad26.COV2.S at low or high dose, single or two shots; about 5 received placebo; per-sample allocation not given. The investigators took samples on day 63 after the first vaccine or placebo injection. This person who donated was an adult of 18-55 years in Boston. This chain connects TRBV10-3 to TRBJ1-1; perhaps TRBD1 as D (6 bases). This clonotype was sampled from a person between 18 and 59 years old who received the Ad26.COV2.S COVID-19 vaccine or a placebo. The specimen comprised peripheral blood, sampled in a trial of Ad26.COV2.S vaccine versus placebo. The CDR3 bases are TGTGCCATCAGTGAGTCCAGGGGCATCGCTGAAGCTTTCTTT. Its translation: CAISESRGIAEAFF.